The entry that follows covers one TCR beta chain sequence. Antigen specificity is unknown. Amplification of TCR alpha and beta CDR3 regions from RNA used iRepertoire nested multiplex PCR. MiXCR, applied by TCRdb to the multiplex PCR reads, yields one record per CDR3 protein. The top ten clones hold 12% of a sample with 400,000 or so distinct CDR3 sequences, roughly 41% of them seen once. Germline values: CDR1 LNHNV, CDR2 YYDKDF (reference sequence). The CDR3 has 16 residues. Trimming shortened V by 0 bases and J by 1 base, and 11 bases separated the two germline ends. The data are from a study of glioma-infiltrating T cells. Study-wide context: Target coverage was about 4.5- to 11-fold for 950,000 to 1,000,000 blood T cells.

Findings and limits, study-wide: Gliomas, especially low-grade, showed above-expected tissue-blood divergence; non-neoplastic patients showed below.

This receptor was identified in a human donor with low-grade glioma or glioblastoma, undergoing nonglioma brain surgery, or in good health (not recorded which). The chain has TRBV15 and TRBJ2-3; unclear D gene. Sequencing was done on a sample of glioma tissue, nonneoplastic brain tissue, or PBMCs (not recorded which). The CDR3 DNA follows: TGTGCCACCAGCAGAGATCAGGAACTGGGCACAGATACGCAGTATTTT. The encoded protein is CATSRDQELGTDTQYF.